This TCR beta chain was identified in a study of patients and donors after allogeneic stem cell transplantation. This clonotype was detected ten times or more. TCRdb re-called the RT-PCR reads with MiXCR, one entry per CDR3 protein. Of roughly 960,000 distinct CDR3 sequences listed, around 17% are singletons. V lost 6 bases and J lost 3, with 20 bases in between. This CDR3 contains 16 residues. Germline V gene lookup returns CDR1 MNHEY and CDR2 SMNVEV (reference sequence). The gene calls are TRBV27 and TRBJ1-2; D gene ambiguous. Sequenced material: blood, either unsorted or a sorted T cell fraction (not recorded which). This clonotype was sampled from a human donor who was either an allogeneic HSCT recipient or a stem cell or donor lymphocyte infusion donor (not recorded which). It is not recorded whose cells these are; they may come from a transplant donor. CDR3 DNA: TGTGCCAGCAGCAACGACCGAACTCAAACTTACTATGGCTACACCTTC. Its protein product is CASSNDRTQTYYGYTF.